This T cell receptor (beta chain) was sequenced in a study of cytomegalovirus exposure and HLA in healthy donors. Germline-derived CDR1 and CDR2 are SGHAT and FQNNGV. Trimming took 5 bases from V and 7 from J, leaving 21 bases between them. This CDR3 has 16 residues. PCR used 60 Vbeta primers and 13 Jbeta primers. Here immunoSEQ multiplex PCR was the method, and the copy in TCRdb shows in-frame clones only, minus some. Of about 160,000 clones listed, roughly four fifths were seen once; the top ten hold around 1%. What was sequenced was PBMCs. The receptor was derived from a woman aged 40 to 50 in good health and CMV-seronegative. The chain carries TRBV11-2 and TRBJ2-1; tentatively, D is TRBD1 (5 bases). DNA for the CDR3: TGTGCCAGCAGCGGAAGTTCTTGGGGCGGAGAAAATGAGCAGTTCTTC. This encodes CASSGSSWGGENEQFF. The full variable domain, with the rest looked up from reference TRBV11-2 and TRBJ2-1, is EAGVAQSPRYKIIEKRQSVAFWCNPISGHATLYWYQQILGQGPKLLIQFQNNGVVDDSQLPKDRFSAERLKGVDSTLKIQPAKLEDSAVYLCASSGSSWGGENEQFFGPGTRLTVL.